This TCR beta chain was captured by sequencing in a study of T cell responses to AZD1222 COVID-19 vaccine. With respect to this clone: Its antigen is not known.

The study's findings and limits: A rise in Spike-specific TCR breadth and depth followed two AZD1222 doses. Nearly half of spike-specific TCRs reportedly target unmutated variant regions. The study found vaccine-associated CD4 TCRs spanning spike, dominant at 160-218 and 743-854. Sampling that yielded the repertoires occurred only after the peak T cell response.

TCRdb's copy holds only in-frame clones and misses some; the assay was immunoSEQ multiplex PCR. The sample lists 100,000 to 150,000 clones, roughly nine tenths occurring once. In germline, CDR1 is LGHNA, CDR2 YSLEER. With 0 bases removed from V and 0 bases from J, the gap between germline ends came to 8 bases. The CDR3 consists of 15 residues. This chain uses TRBV4-3 with TRBJ1-1; no clear D gene. Specimen: peripheral blood, collected on day 0 of AZD1222 vaccination. The TCR was taken from an adult in good health. The CDR3 loop reads CASSQDWQVNTEAFF. CDR3 DNA sequence: TGCGCCAGCAGCCAAGATTGGCAGGTGAACACTGAAGCTTTCTTT.